These 18 T cell receptor beta chains were all obtained from the same sample, sequenced in a study of PD-1 blockade in mismatch repair-deficient tumors (dated by TCRdb to the late 2010s). Receptor libraries were prepared by the immunoSEQ multiplex PCR assay. Sourced from immuneACCESS, this table was stored by TCRdb with only in-frame sequences that have V and J called. A share of the clones is absent; for the studies checked, an unresolved V gene accounts for under half, and the remainder has no known explanation. Counted in this sample were some 97,000 clones; 82% of them appeared once. The ten largest clones represent around 6.6% of the sample. The sequencing used peripheral blood, collected approximately 8 months after starting pembrolizumab. The origin of the receptors is an adult with mismatch repair-deficient cancer.

The rearrangement links TRBV11-2 to TRBJ2-7, with 12 bases aligning to TRBD2. The J segment lost 0 bases and the V segment lost 3 bases, leaving 6 bases of the junction unmatched. The CDR3 spans 17 residues. The germline V gene encodes CDR1 SGHAT and CDR2 FQNNGV. CDR3 region: CASSFDGLAGLSYEQYF. CDR3 coding DNA: TGTGCCAGCAGCTTCGATGGACTAGCGGGACTCTCCTACGAGCAGTACTTC.

This chain uses TRBV27 with TRBJ2-7, with 9 bases that match TRBD1. Looked up from germline, CDR1 is MNHEY and CDR2 is SMNVEV (reference sequence). V dropped 11 bases and J dropped 2; count of bases not matched to a gene: 19. The CDR3 length is 17 residues. Here the CDR3 DNA reads TGTGCCGTCCGGGGGGTTCATAGGACAGGGGTGCCCTACGAGCAGTACTTC. Its protein is CAVRGVHRTGVPYEQYF.

V gene TRBV27 combines with J gene TRBJ1-1; no firm D call. The ends were cut back, 6 bases at V and 1 base at J, with 9 bases in the middle. The CDR3 spans 13 residues. Per the germline V gene, CDR1 is MNHEY and CDR2 is SMNVEV (reference sequence). CDR3 coding DNA: TGTGCCAGCAGGGGTCTCGAGAACACTGAAGCTTTCTTT. This sequence encodes CASRGLENTEAFF.

Of note for this clone: An end of the junction differs from the germline gene, which may be a read error. This rearrangement joins TRBV7-2 to TRBJ1-3; weak D call: TRBD1 (5 bases). Germline CDR1 is SGHTA and CDR2 is FQGNSA. The CDR3 covers 16 residues. The CDR3: CASSAFDSPSGNTIYF. CDR3 coding DNA: TGTGCCAGCAGCGCTTTCGACAGCCCCTCTGGGAACACCATATATTTT. Based on the CDR3 plus reference TRBV7-2 and TRBJ1-3, the full variable domain is GAGVSQSPSNKVTEKGKDVELRCDPISGHTALYWYRQSLGQGLEFLIYFQGNSAPDKSGLPSDRFSAERTGGSVSTLTIQRTQQEDSAVYLCASSAFDSPSGNTIYFGEGSWLTVV.

The J gene is TRBJ2-7, the V gene TRBV2, with D uncertain. Germline V lookup: CDR1 SNHLY, CDR2 FYNNEI. V was shortened by 2 bases and J by 0 bases, with 8 bases between the two germline ends. The length of the CDR3 is 14 residues. As DNA, the CDR3 is TGTGCCAGCAGTGAACGGGCCAGCTCCTACGAGCAGTACTTC. It encodes CASSERASSYEQYF. Drawing the rest from reference TRBV2 and TRBJ2-7, the complete variable domain is EPEVTQTPSHQVTQMGQEVILRCVPISNHLYFYWYRQILGQKVEFLVSFYNNEISEKSEIFDDQFSVERPDGSNFTLKIRSTKLEDSAMYFCASSERASSYEQYFGPGTRLTVT.

The CDR3: CASSVAEWDEKLFF. The CDR3 nucleotides are TGTGCCAGTAGTGTCGCAGAGTGGGATGAAAAACTGTTTTTT. The V and J genes are TRBV19 and TRBJ1-4; D is unresolved. The CDR3 runs 14 residues. CDR1 LNHDA and CDR2 SQIVND come from the germline V gene (reference sequence). Trimming cost V 5 bases and J 6 bases, with 13 bases left between them.

J is TRBJ2-1 and V is TRBV7-6, with a weak D call TRBD2 (6 bases). V lost 1 base and J lost 3, with 10 bases in between. The CDR3 length is 15 residues. Germline V gene lookup returns CDR1 SGHVS and CDR2 FNYEAQ. The CDR3 reads CASSLVAGFYNEQFF. In DNA, the CDR3 is TGTGCCAGCAGCTTAGTTGCGGGGTTCTACAATGAGCAGTTCTTC.

CDR3 DNA sequence: TGTGCCAGCAGCTTAACCGGGACTAGCGGGGCATACAATGAGCAGTTCTTC. Protein: CASSLTGTSGAYNEQFF. V usage is TRBV11-2 and J usage is TRBJ2-1; 13 bases are a match to TRBD2. The V gene's germline CDR1 is SGHAT and CDR2 FQNNGV. V lost 2 bases and J lost 4; bases outside the gene matches: 5. The CDR3 has 17 residues.

CDR3 residues: CASSPDPRVLYEQYF. The CDR3 DNA reads as TGCGCCAGCAGCCCAGACCCCCGGGTCCTCTACGAGCAGTACTTC. The chain recombines TRBV5-1 with TRBJ2-7; the D is unclear. Germline V gene sequence: CDR1 SGHRS, CDR2 YFSETQ. Trimming took 4 bases from V and 3 from J, leaving 17 bases between them. This CDR3 spans 15 amino acids. The whole variable domain, filled in from reference TRBV5-1 and TRBJ2-7, reads KAGVTQTPRYLIKTRGQQVTLSCSPISGHRSVSWYQQTPGQGLQFLFEYFSETQRNKGNFPGRFSGRQFSNSRSEMNVSTLELGDSALYLCASSPDPRVLYEQYFGPGTRLTVT.

The chain links TRBV6-1 to TRBJ2-1, with D perhaps TRBD2 (6 bases). V lost 2 bases and J 8 bases, leaving 13 bases between the germline ends. The CDR3 sequence is 14 residues long. Germline values: CDR1 MNHNS, CDR2 SASEGT. The CDR3 nucleotides are TGTGCCAGCAGTGAAAGGGACTCCCCGGATGAGCAGTTCTTC. This translates into CASSERDSPDEQFF.

This sequence joins TRBV19 and TRBJ2-3; 14 bases agree with TRBD2. Germline trimming cut 6 bases from V and 2 bases from J; bases unmatched to any gene: 4. This CDR3 comprises 16 residues. The germline V gene encodes CDR1 LNHDA and CDR2 SQIVND (reference sequence). The CDR3 sequence: CASSWTSGRPTDTQYF. The CDR3 region has the DNA TGTGCCAGTAGCTGGACTAGCGGGAGGCCCACAGATACGCAGTATTTT.

This chain connects TRBV18 to TRBJ2-5; TRBD1 matches at 11 bases. Per germline, CDR1 KGHSH and CDR2 LQKENI. The CDR3 covers 16 residues. V lost 2 bases and J lost 5; bases outside the gene matches: 7. CDR3 DNA: TGTGCCAGCTCACCAAGGACAGGGGGCGCGTGGGAGACCCAGTACTTC. This codes for CASSPRTGGAWETQYF.

This sequence joins TRBV19 and TRBJ2-7; 7 nucleotides align to TRBD2. V lost 4 bases to trimming and J lost 0 bases; unmatched junction nucleotides: 6. CDR1 LNHDA and CDR2 SQIVND come from the germline V gene (reference sequence). The CDR3 consists of 15 residues. In DNA, the CDR3 is TGTGCCAGTAGTAGCGGGAGCGGATCCTCCTACGAGCAGTACTTC. Translating it yields CASSSGSGSSYEQYF.

V gene TRBV10-2 combines with J gene TRBJ2-5; 7 bases map to TRBD2. The CDR3 sequence is 15 residues long. Trimming cost V 7 bases and J 0 bases; bases outside gene matches: 8. Germline CDR1 reads WSHSY; CDR2 reads SAAADI. CDR3 sequence: CASTGGIQYQETQYF. Written as DNA, the CDR3 is TGCGCCAGCACCGGGGGGATCCAGTACCAAGAGACCCAGTACTTC.

This chain connects TRBV9 to TRBJ2-1; TRBD1 is a possible D gene (5 bases). Germline CDR1 reads SGDLS; CDR2 reads YYNGEE. The CDR3 runs to 16 residues. Trimming took 2 bases from V and 3 from J, leaving 15 bases between them. CDR3 region: CASSVTQRGVYNEQFF. The CDR3 coding sequence is TGTGCCAGCAGCGTGACTCAAAGGGGTGTCTACAATGAGCAGTTCTTC.

The chain joins TRBV27 to TRBJ2-3; 8 nucleotides line up with TRBD2. Germline CDR1 reads MNHEY; CDR2 reads SMNVEV (reference sequence). CDR3 size: 14 residues. The V and J ends lost 11 bases and 1 base, in that order; junction bases with no gene match: 8. The CDR3 is CAGSGSRGTDTQYF. CDR3 coding DNA: TGTGCCGGGAGCGGGAGCAGAGGCACAGATACGCAGTATTTT.

Here the CDR3 DNA reads TGCAGCGTTCCGAGCGGGCCTACCTACGAGCAGTACTTC. Translation gives CSVPSGPTYEQYF. The chain employs TRBV29-1 and TRBJ2-7; TRBD2 might be the D (6 bases). Looked up from germline, CDR1 is SQVTM and CDR2 is ANQGSEA. The CDR3 is 13 residues long. V lost 5 bases and J 2 bases, leaving 13 bases between the germline ends.

The J gene is TRBJ2-5, the V gene TRBV7-3, with D perhaps assigned TRBD1 or TRBD2 (6 bases each). Germline V gene data show CDR1 as SGHTA and CDR2 as FQGTGA. This CDR3 spans 16 amino acids. With 1 base removed from V and 4 bases from J, the gap between germline ends came to 16 bases. The CDR3: CASSLNSAGGGETQYF. In nucleotides, the CDR3 is TGTGCCAGCAGCTTAAACTCGGCAGGAGGGGGAGAGACCCAGTACTTC.